This TCR beta chain was profiled in a study of CD8 T cells in Susac syndrome. An amount of RNA that ranged from about 0.45 to 1 ug was reverse transcribed with random hexamers. One entry per CDR3 protein results from TCRdb running MiXCR on the immunoSEQ multiplex PCR reads. The table includes 95,000 to 150,000 distinct CDR3 sequences, about 93% detected once. Sequencing of TCR beta was performed on blood CD8+ and CD4+ T cells. V lost 8 bases to trimming and J lost 7 bases; unmatched junction nucleotides: 12. The V gene's germline CDR1 is MNHEY and CDR2 SVGAGI. The CDR3 loop spans 15 amino acids. Specimen: CD8+ T cells from PBMCs. This chain links TRBV6-5 with TRBJ2-2, with TRBD2 identical over 8 bases. This TCR came from a human donor with Susac syndrome. As DNA, the CDR3 is TGTGCCAGCGCTACTAGCGGTGCAAGGAGCGGGGAGCTGTTTTTT. Residues: CASATSGARSGELFF.